The 20 T cell receptor beta chains reported below all come from one sample, sequenced in a study of shared clonotypes between healthy human individuals. TCRdb's table, derived via immunoSEQ multiplex PCR, lists solely in-frame clones and lacks some. This table has about 2.3 million clones, 80% to 95% appearing once. Sequenced: naive CD4+ T cells from PBMCs. Subset described: CD45RA+ positively selected. Every receptor here comes from a man younger than 35 in good health. Some clones in this sample may be carry-over from other donors' samples.

CDR3 coding DNA: TGTGCCAGCAGCTCTACGGGACTTGTGTTCTTC. It translates to CASSSTGLVFF. This chain links TRBV7-9 with TRBJ2-1; D possibly corresponds to TRBD2 (6 bases). V lost 4 bases and J 15 bases, leaving 13 bases between the germline ends. Germline V gene data show CDR1 as SEHNR and CDR2 as FQNEAQ (reference sequence). The CDR3 length is 11 residues.

The rearrangement joins TRBV4-1 to TRBJ2-2, with D possibly being TRBD2 (5 bases). The CDR3 covers 16 residues. CDR1 is MGHRA and CDR2 is YSYEKL in the germline V gene. Trimming pared 2 bases from V and 0 bases from J, leaving 10 bases between. This CDR3 reads CASSQPRGTNTGELFF. DNA of the CDR3: TGCGCCAGCAGCCAACCGAGAGGGACGAACACCGGGGAGCTGTTTTTT.

The V gene is TRBV7-2, the J gene TRBJ2-3, with D perhaps being TRBD1 or TRBD2 (5 bases each). Trimming took off 5 bases at V and 6 bases at J, with 21 bases between the two ends. CDR1 SGHTA and CDR2 FQGNSA come from the germline V gene. CDR3 length: 16 amino acids. This CDR3 is CASSPPGTRGWDTQYF. CDR3 DNA: TGTGCCAGCAGCCCCCCAGGGACCCGGGGTTGGGATACGCAGTATTTT.

The gene calls are TRBV9 and TRBJ2-2; D may be TRBD1 (5 bases). CDR3 length: 14 residues. Germline lookup yields CDR1 SGDLS and CDR2 YYNGEE. The V and J ends lost 3 bases and 1 base respectively, with 7 bases between them. The CDR3 spells CASSGGRNTGELFF. The CDR3 nucleotides are TGTGCCAGCAGCGGGGGCCGGAACACCGGGGAGCTGTTTTTT.

This chain links TRBV6-4 with TRBJ2-1, with 9 nucleotides matching TRBD2. This CDR3 comprises 15 residues. The V gene's germline CDR1 is MRHNA and CDR2 SNTAGT. The J segment lost 0 bases and the V segment lost 7 bases, leaving 4 bases of the junction unmatched. CDR3 bases: TGTGCCAGCACTAGCGGGACCGACTCCTACAATGAGCAGTTCTTC. Its translation: CASTSGTDSYNEQFF.

The chain is built from TRBV28 and TRBJ2-2; unclear D gene. Germline assignment: CDR1 MDHEN and CDR2 SYDVKM. Trimming stripped 5 bases from V and 3 bases from J, with 10 bases between. This CDR3 contains 14 residues. Here the CDR3 reads CASSPPRDTGELFF. CDR3 DNA sequence: TGTGCCAGCAGTCCTCCGCGCGACACCGGGGAGCTGTTTTTT. Looking up the rest from reference TRBV28 and TRBJ2-2 gives the full variable domain: DVKVTQSSRYLVKRTGEKVFLECVQDMDHENMFWYRQDPGLGLRLIYFSYDVKMKEKGDIPEGYSVSREKKERFSLILESASTNQTSMYLCASSPPRDTGELFFGEGSRLTVL.

The chain has TRBV6-1 and TRBJ2-7; unclear D gene. CDR1 and CDR2 from the germline V gene are MNHNS and SASEGT. This CDR3 spans 13 amino acids. The V end lost 9 bases, the J end lost 2 bases, and 14 bases lay between the germline ends. In nucleotides, the CDR3 is TGTGCCAGTCAAAGGCCAATCACCTACGAGCAGTACTTC. This encodes CASQRPITYEQYF.

The J gene is TRBJ1-4, the V gene TRBV5-1, with 7 nucleotides matching TRBD1. CDR3 length: 15 residues. Unmatched junction bases numbered 5, after V lost 1 base and J lost 5 bases. Germline assignment: CDR1 SGHRS and CDR2 YFSETQ. The CDR3 region has the DNA TGCGCCAGCAGCTTGCTTGGGACAGAAAATGAAAAACTGTTTTTT. Residues: CASSLLGTENEKLFF.

The chain couples TRBV7-6 to TRBJ2-1; 10 bases are shared with TRBD2. V trimming: 0 bases; J trimming: 8 bases; junction bases outside the gene matches: 7. The CDR3 runs 16 residues. Germline V CDR1 and CDR2: SGHVS, FNYEAQ. The chain's CDR3 is CASSLARSGRAYEQFF. The CDR3 coding sequence is TGTGCCAGCAGCTTAGCGCGCAGCGGGAGGGCCTATGAGCAGTTCTTC.

J is TRBJ2-7 and V is TRBV30, with a weak D call TRBD1 (5 bases). Trimming stripped 0 bases from V and 3 bases from J, with 9 bases between. Germline loops: CDR1 GTSNPN, CDR2 SVGIG (reference sequence). The CDR3 runs 13 residues. The DNA of the CDR3 is TGTGCCTGGAGTGTACAGGCCGGCTACGAGCAGTACTTC. Protein product: CAWSVQAGYEQYF.

In regard to this clone: Other nucleotide sequences from this sample produce the same CDR3. The gene calls are TRBV15 and TRBJ1-4; D unclear. From germline, CDR1 is LNHNV and CDR2 YYDKDF (reference sequence). The V end was cut by 0 bases, the J end by 0 bases, with 5 bases between. The CDR3 contains 15 residues. The CDR3 is CATSRERATNEKLFF. CDR3 sequence (DNA): TGTGCCACCAGCAGAGAGAGGGCAACTAATGAAAAACTGTTTTTT.

This rearrangement joins TRBV5-1 to TRBJ1-4; TRBD1 matches at 12 bases. V was pared by 5 bases and J by 7 bases, with 3 bases of the junction left unmatched. Germline V CDR1 and CDR2: SGHRS, YFSETQ. This CDR3 region has 14 residues. CDR3 sequence: CASRGQGASEKLFF. The CDR3 DNA sequence: TGCGCCAGCAGGGGACAGGGGGCTTCTGAAAAACTGTTTTTT.

In DNA form, the CDR3 reads TGTGCCAGCAGTTTATCCCGAGCAGACAATCAGCCCCAGCATTTT. Its translation is CASSLSRADNQPQHF. The rearrangement links TRBV27 to TRBJ1-5, with D unclear. Trimming took 0 bases from V and 3 from J, leaving 9 bases between them. Germline CDR1 is MNHEY and CDR2 is SMNVEV (reference sequence). The CDR3 runs to 15 residues.

The gene calls are TRBV7-9 and TRBJ2-6, with 9 bases matching TRBD1. CDR1 and CDR2 from the germline V gene are SEHNR and FQNEAQ (reference sequence). This CDR3 comprises 16 residues. The V and J ends lost 5 bases and 2 bases, in that order; junction bases with no gene match: 4. The CDR3 protein is CASSPRQGAGANVLTF. As DNA, the CDR3 is TGTGCCAGCAGCCCCCGACAGGGGGCTGGGGCCAACGTCCTGACTTTC.

CDR3 residues: CASSEQAPSSGNTIYF. CDR3 coding DNA: TGTGCCAGCAGTGAACAAGCCCCAAGCTCTGGAAACACCATATATTTT. V is TRBV2 and J is TRBJ1-3; D not resolved. The CDR3 extends over 16 amino acids. The ends were cut back, 2 bases at V and 0 bases at J, with 11 bases in the middle. Germline V gene lookup returns CDR1 SNHLY and CDR2 FYNNEI.

V and J are TRBV7-3 and TRBJ1-2; a possible D gene is TRBD1 (5 bases). Germline lookup yields CDR1 SGHTA and CDR2 FQGTGA. The germline V and J ends were trimmed by 5 bases and 8 bases, with 15 bases remaining between them. This CDR3 contains 13 residues. The CDR3 loop is CASSASTEGGYTF. In DNA form, the CDR3 reads TGTGCCAGCAGCGCGTCGACAGAGGGGGGCTACACCTTC.

Of note for this clone: Other nucleotide sequences from this sample produce the same CDR3. This chain joins TRBV4-2 and TRBJ1-5; the match to TRBD1 covers 8 bases. V dropped 3 bases and J dropped 4; count of bases not matched to a gene: 2. Germline loops: CDR1 LGHNA, CDR2 YNFKEQ. The CDR3 consists of 14 residues. DNA for the CDR3: TGTGCCAGCAGCCAGGACAGGGTTAATCAGCCCCAGCATTTT. It yields the protein CASSQDRVNQPQHF.

The rearrangement uses TRBV25-1 and TRBJ2-1, with 11 bases matching TRBD2. The V gene end was trimmed by 9 bases and the J gene end by 3 bases; junction bases not matched to a gene: 7. CDR3 length: 15 residues. Germline V gene lookup returns CDR1 MGHDK and CDR2 SYGVNS. The DNA of the CDR3 is TGTGCCAGTTGTCCCGGGACTAGCGGCTACAATGAGCAGTTCTTC. It yields the protein CASCPGTSGYNEQFF. Combining the CDR3 with reference TRBV25-1 and TRBJ2-1 gives the whole variable domain EADIYQTPRYLVIGTGKKITLECSQTMGHDKMYWYQQDPGMELHLIHYSYGVNSTEKGDLSSESTVSRIRTEHFPLTLESARPSHTSQYLCASCPGTSGYNEQFFGPGTRLTVL.

In its sample, this clone was seen a few times. This chain joins TRBV30 and TRBJ1-5; no firm D call. Looked up from germline, CDR1 is GTSNPN and CDR2 is SVGIG (reference sequence). This CDR3 comprises 13 residues. Trimming shortened V by 2 bases and J by 3 bases, and 8 bases separated the two germline ends. CDR3 in DNA: TGTGCCTGGAGTCCCCAGAACAATCAGCCCCAGCATTTT. Its translation is CAWSPQNNQPQHF.

In the case of this clone: Different DNA sequences within this sample yield the same CDR3. The rearrangement uses TRBV9 and TRBJ2-7, with 11 bases identical to TRBD1. V shed 4 bases and J 6 bases; nucleotides not matched to a gene: 6. There are 14 residues in the CDR3. Germline CDR1 is SGDLS and CDR2 is YYNGEE. DNA of the CDR3: TGTGCCAGCAGCCCCCGGACAGGGGGCGGCGAGCAGTACTTC. Translated, it gives CASSPRTGGGEQYF.